Listed below are T cell receptor beta chains from one sample, sequenced in a study of blood T cell repertoires in COVID-19. Clones were read by immunoSEQ multiplex PCR, and TCRdb kept only the in-frame ones, dropping some. The sample records approximately 54,000 clones, approximately 82% being singletons. Sequencing was carried out using peripheral blood. These receptors were obtained from a human donor in a cohort sampled during active COVID-19. Each CDR3 is given with its conserved first and last residue. Fields, in order: V gene, J gene, D gene, clone size, CDR3 protein, CDR3 DNA. A D gene is named only where the DNA matches it firmly. The size of a clone is reported for some rows only, either as once, few or many, or as a class for expanded clones.

>TRBV5-6|TRBJ1-6|-|-
CASSLPPGLYNSPLHF
TGTGCCAGCAGCTTGCCGCCGGGACTCTATAATTCACCCCTCCACTTT
>TRBV5-4|TRBJ2-7|-|-
CASSLGQGRDEQYF
TGTGCCAGCAGCTTGGGGCAGGGGCGAGACGAGCAGTACTTC
>TRBV24-1|TRBJ2-1|TRBD2|few
CATSPGLAAHKPSYNEQFF
TGTGCCACCAGTCCGGGACTAGCGGCCCATAAGCCCTCCTACAATGAGCAGTTCTTC
>TRBV28|TRBJ1-6|-|-
CASSLTGGGYSPLHF
TGTGCCAGCAGTTTAACGGGGGGCGGCTATTCACCCCTCCACTTT
>TRBV7-8|TRBJ1-5|-|-
CASSPLLRESGGGNQPQHF
TGTGCCAGCAGCCCACTCCTTCGGGAGTCCGGAGGAGGCAATCAGCCCCAGCATTTT
>TRBV11-2|TRBJ2-5|-|-
CASSLGSGQETQYF
TGTGCCAGCAGCTTAGGTTCAGGGCAAGAGACCCAGTACTTC
>TRBV3-1/TRBV3-2|TRBJ1-3|TRBD1|-
CATGQGFGNTIYF
TGTGCCACGGGACAGGGGTTCGGAAACACCATATATTTT
>TRBV5-1|TRBJ1-1|-|-
CASSLEHYSSTEAFF
TGCGCCAGCAGCTTGGAGCACTATTCGAGCACTGAAGCTTTCTTT
>TRBV5-1|TRBJ2-7|-|-
CASSPQGGYEQYF
TGCGCCAGTTCCCCCCAAGGGGGCTACGAGCAGTACTTC
>TRBV19|TRBJ1-5|TRBD1|-
CASSRTGNTIYSNQPQHF
TGTGCCAGTAGTAGGACAGGGAACACCATTTATAGCAATCAGCCCCAGCATTTT
>TRBV18|TRBJ2-2|TRBD2|-
CASSPGGSRELFF
TGTGCCAGCTCACCGGGCGGGAGCCGGGAGCTGTTTTTT
>TRBV3-1/TRBV3-2|TRBJ2-5|TRBD1|-
CASSHRTGEETQYF
TGTGCCAGCAGCCACCGGACAGGGGAAGAGACCCAGTACTTC
>TRBV13|TRBJ1-2|-|-
CASSGTEYALIGYTF
TGTGCCAGCAGCGGCACAGAGTATGCTCTCATAGGCTACACCTTC
>TRBV28|TRBJ2-5|TRBD2|-
CASSLGLLAAQETQYF
TGTGCCAGCAGTTTAGGGCTCCTAGCGGCCCAAGAGACCCAGTACTTC
>TRBV2|TRBJ1-5|-|-
CASSEGTANNQPQHF
TGTGCCAGCAGTGAAGGGACAGCAAACAATCAGCCCCAGCATTTT
>TRBV19|TRBJ2-1|-|few
CASSSPGTYIYNEQFF
TGTGCCAGTAGTAGCCCCGGGACATATATCTACAATGAGCAGTTCTTC
>TRBV6-5|TRBJ1-1|-|-
CASSYSTGVTEAFF
TGTGCCAGCAGTTACTCGACCGGAGTCACTGAAGCTTTCTTT
>TRBV5-1|TRBJ2-1|TRBD2|-
CASSPAGTSGFGEQFF
TGCGCCAGCAGCCCTGCCGGGACTAGCGGTTTCGGTGAGCAGTTCTTC
>TRBV24-1|TRBJ2-7|-|few
CATSDFQGREQYF
TGTGCCACCAGTGATTTTCAGGGTCGCGAGCAGTACTTC
>TRBV5-1|TRBJ2-1|TRBD2|-
CASSFSGKGDNEQFF
TGCGCCAGCAGCTTTAGCGGGAAGGGCGACAATGAGCAGTTCTTC
>TRBV6-2/TRBV6-3|TRBJ2-1|-|-
CASSSGPGDEQFF
TGTGCCAGCAGTAGCGGGCCGGGGGATGAGCAGTTCTTC
>TRBV9|TRBJ2-3|-|-
CASSVAGADTQYF
TGTGCCAGCAGCGTAGCGGGGGCAGATACGCAGTATTTT
>TRBV25-1|TRBJ1-2|-|-
CASSESGLGYTF
TGTGCCAGCAGTGAAAGTGGGCTAGGCTACACCTTC
>TRBV27|TRBJ2-7|TRBD1|few
CASSSTGGSYEQYF
TGTGCCAGCAGTTCGACAGGGGGATCCTACGAGCAGTACTTC
>TRBV3-1/TRBV3-2|TRBJ1-4|-|-
CASSRRTAQNEKLFF
TGTGCCAGCAGCCGCCGGACAGCTCAGAATGAAAAACTGTTTTTT
>TRBV30|TRBJ1-1|-|-
CAWSVVREAFF
TGTGCCTGGAGTGTCGTGAGGGAAGCTTTCTTT
>TRBV3-1/TRBV3-2|TRBJ2-7|TRBD2|-
CASSPRTSGNEQYF
TGTGCCAGCAGCCCCCGTACTAGCGGGAACGAGCAGTACTTC
>TRBV6-5|TRBJ1-1|TRBD1|-
CASSYGTVRTEAFF
TGTGCCAGCAGTTACGGGACAGTACGGACTGAAGCTTTCTTT
>TRBV7-6|TRBJ2-3|TRBD2|-
CASSERVAGGLIDTQYF
TGTGCCAGCAGCGAGAGGGTAGCGGGAGGACTCATAGATACGCAGTATTTT
>TRBV30|TRBJ1-5|-|once
CAWSVQQGNQPQHF
TGTGCCTGGAGTGTACAACAGGGCAATCAGCCCCAGCATTTT
>TRBV7-2|TRBJ2-7|TRBD2|-
CASSLQGGEQYF
TGTGCCAGCAGCTTACAGGGAGGGGAGCAGTACTTC
>TRBV6-1|TRBJ2-2|TRBD1|-
CASSERTGNTGELFF
TGTGCCAGCAGTGAAAGGACAGGGAACACCGGGGAGCTGTTTTTT
>TRBV5-4|TRBJ2-1|-|-
CASSLLPGHEQFF
TGTGCCAGCAGCTTGTTGCCAGGGCATGAGCAGTTCTTC
>TRBV6-4|TRBJ1-4|-|-
CASRPTGATNEKLFF
TGTGCCAGCAGGCCGACCGGGGCAACTAATGAAAAACTGTTTTTT
>TRBV7-9|TRBJ2-1|TRBD2|-
CASSRGSAGGRDEQFF
TGTGCCAGCAGTCGCGGATCAGCGGGAGGGCGGGATGAGCAGTTCTTC
>TRBV19|TRBJ1-2|TRBD1|-
CASSIDPGQYYGYTF
TGTGCCAGTAGTATAGACCCGGGACAGTACTATGGCTACACCTTC
>TRBV28|TRBJ2-7|TRBD2|-
CASSKSVLAGENEQYF
TGTGCCAGCAGTAAATCAGTACTAGCGGGAGAAAACGAGCAGTACTTC
>TRBV25-1|TRBJ2-2|TRBD1|-
CASSRPGGQGTGELFF
TGTGCCAGCAGTCGCCCTGGGGGACAGGGCACCGGGGAGCTGTTTTTT
>TRBV7-9|TRBJ2-1|TRBD2|-
CASSKGTSGNEQFF
TGTGCCAGCAGTAAGGGGACTAGCGGGAATGAGCAGTTCTTC
>TRBV7-2|TRBJ1-1|-|-
CASSFDTAEAFF
TGTGCCAGCAGCTTCGATACGGCTGAAGCTTTCTTT
>TRBV4-3|TRBJ1-1|TRBD1|few
CASSQDTGGGTEAFF
TGCGCCAGCAGCCAGGATACAGGGGGTGGCACTGAAGCTTTCTTT